The 6 T cell receptor beta chains below were found in one sample sequenced in a study of T cell responses to AZD1222 COVID-19 vaccine. Sequencing was performed with immunoSEQ multiplex PCR; in TCRdb, only in-frame clones are kept and a portion is missing. The table has 150,000 to 160,000 clones, more than 85% seen once. Sequencing used peripheral blood, obtained after recovery from COVID-19. The origin of the receptors is an adult who had recovered from COVID-19.

The chain carries TRBV6-2 or TRBV6-3 and TRBJ2-1; 12 bases agree with TRBD2. The CDR3 is 17 residues long. The ends lost 2 bases at V and 0 bases at J; junction bases unmatched: 2. Germline V gene lookup returns CDR1 MNHEY and CDR2 SVGEGT. CDR3 in amino acids: CASSYETSGSSYNEQFF. CDR3 nucleotides: TGTGCCAGCAGTTACGAGACTAGCGGGAGCTCCTACAATGAGCAGTTCTTC.

The table lists this clone with a count of one. The chain links TRBV9 to TRBJ2-3; D gene unclear. Germline assignment: CDR1 SGDLS and CDR2 YYNGEE. CDR3 length: 14 amino acids. The germline V and J ends were trimmed by 2 bases and 5 bases, with 12 bases remaining between them. The CDR3 sequence is CASSVGSFGDTQYF. CDR3 nucleotides: TGTGCCAGCAGCGTCGGTAGCTTCGGAGATACGCAGTATTTT.

This clone has just one count. This rearrangement joins TRBV6-5 to TRBJ2-7, with D tentatively TRBD1 or TRBD2 (5 bases each). Germline CDR1 is MNHEY and CDR2 is SVGAGI. Between the trimmed V and J ends, which lost 8 bases and 0 bases, there was a span of 14 bases. This CDR3 is built from 14 residues. The CDR3 here is CASWETRASYEQYF. DNA of the CDR3: TGTGCCAGCTGGGAGACCAGGGCCTCCTACGAGCAGTACTTC.

The chain uses TRBV18 and TRBJ1-2; 11 bases match TRBD1. The length of the CDR3 is 20 residues. V was pared by 3 bases and J by 5 bases, with 20 bases of the junction left unmatched. Per germline, CDR1 KGHSH and CDR2 LQKENI. In DNA, the CDR3 is TGTGCCAGCTCACCGAGGGCCATCTTCCTCCGGGACAGGGGGGAGTATGGCTACACCTTC. The encoded protein is CASSPRAIFLRDRGEYGYTF.

The J gene is TRBJ2-1, the V gene TRBV9; D is uncertain. Germline V lookup: CDR1 SGDLS, CDR2 YYNGEE. The CDR3 length is 13 residues. V was trimmed by 0 bases and J by 11 bases, leaving 12 bases between them. CDR3 sequence reads: CASSVATDRQQFF. CDR3 DNA: TGTGCCAGCAGCGTAGCTACGGACCGCCAGCAGTTCTTC.

V and J are TRBV28 and TRBJ1-2; D call uncertain. The CDR3 sequence is 14 residues long. Germline V gene data show CDR1 as MDHEN and CDR2 as SYDVKM. V lost 8 bases to trimming and J lost 2 bases, with 15 bases between them. CDR3 protein: CASLRRYPNYGYTF. The CDR3 nucleotides are TGTGCCAGCTTGCGGCGATACCCCAACTATGGCTACACCTTC.